One sample yielded the 24 T cell receptor beta chains listed below, sequenced in a study of siplizumab effects on memory and regulatory T cells. Generated by immunoSEQ multiplex PCR, the TCRdb table keeps only in-frame clones and is missing some. The sample lists about 110,000 clones; roughly 92% were seen once. The sequenced sample was CD4+ T cells sorted from blood. These receptors came from a human donor in good health.

The chain employs TRBV5-1 and TRBJ2-5; D is uncertain. Trimming took off 7 bases at V and 2 bases at J, with 18 bases between the two ends. The CDR3 is 15 residues long. CDR1 is SGHRS and CDR2 is YFSETQ in the germline V gene. CDR3 region: CASGPVGSRQETQYF. The CDR3 region has the DNA TGCGCCAGCGGCCCGGTAGGGTCTCGGCAAGAGACCCAGTACTTC.

The V call is TRBV7-9, the J call TRBJ1-1; the D gene is possibly TRBD1 (6 bases). This CDR3 is built from 14 residues. Germline V CDR1 and CDR2: SEHNR, FQNEAQ (reference sequence). Deletions cut 2 bases from V and 4 bases from J, with 11 bases between. This CDR3 reads CASSLQGSVTEAFF. In DNA form, the CDR3 reads TGTGCCAGCAGCTTACAGGGGTCCGTCACTGAAGCTTTCTTT.

This sequence joins TRBV6-1 and TRBJ2-7; TRBD2 agrees at 14 bases. Germline V lookup: CDR1 MNHNS, CDR2 SASEGT. This CDR3 has 14 amino acids. The V segment lost 8 bases and the J segment 4 bases; nucleotides outside the gene matches: 4. DNA for the CDR3: TGTGCCAGCGGGACTAGCGGGGGCCAATACGAGCAGTACTTC. Translated: CASGTSGGQYEQYF.

The chain is built from TRBV5-6 and TRBJ2-3; D gene uncertain. CDR1 is SGHDT, CDR2 YYEEEE, per germline. The CDR3 sequence is 13 residues long. V dropped 4 bases and J dropped 6 bases, with 12 bases sitting between them. The CDR3 DNA follows: TGTGCCAGCAGCAGAGGACGTTTGGATACGCAGTATTTT. It codes for CASSRGRLDTQYF.

The V gene is TRBV7-9, the J gene TRBJ2-5; D is unclear. CDR1 is SEHNR and CDR2 is FQNEAQ in the germline V gene (reference sequence). This CDR3 has 14 residues. V was cut by 5 bases and J by 2 bases, with 12 bases left in between. Written as DNA, the CDR3 is TGTGCCAGCAGCCCTAACCTGGTGCAAGAGACCCAGTACTTC. Translating it yields CASSPNLVQETQYF.

The chain links TRBV5-4 to TRBJ2-2; 7 bases are a match to TRBD1. The V gene's germline CDR1 is SGHNT and CDR2 YYREEE (reference sequence). The CDR3 is made up of 15 amino acids. V was clipped by 5 bases and J by 2 bases; unmatched bases: 6. CDR3 amino acids: CASSPGQLNTGELFF. For the CDR3, the DNA is TGTGCCAGCAGTCCGGGACAGCTTAACACCGGGGAGCTGTTTTTT.

The chain combines TRBV29-1 with TRBJ1-1; possible D gene TRBD1, 6 bases. Trimming took off 2 bases at V and 4 bases at J, with 11 bases between the two ends. The CDR3 sequence is 13 residues long. The germline V gene has CDR1 SQVTM and CDR2 ANQGSEA. The CDR3 sequence is CSVELGRGTEAFF. The CDR3 nucleotides read TGCAGCGTTGAATTGGGCAGGGGCACTGAAGCTTTCTTT.

The rearrangement uses TRBV4-1 and TRBJ2-7; D may be TRBD2 (6 bases). This CDR3 is 17 amino acids long. Trimming pared 3 bases from V and 4 bases from J, leaving 22 bases between. Germline assignment: CDR1 MGHRA and CDR2 YSYEKL. The DNA for the CDR3 is TGCGCCAGCAGCCAGCAGACCGGTGGGAGGCACGGGTACGAGCAGTACTTC. Its translation is CASSQQTGGRHGYEQYF.

This rearrangement joins TRBV6-5 to TRBJ2-1; D may be TRBD1 (6 bases). This CDR3 is built from 13 residues. The germline CDR1 and CDR2 sequences are MNHEY and SVGAGI. V lost 0 bases to trimming and J lost 15 bases, with 15 bases between them. The CDR3 spells CASSYSRGHDPFF. The CDR3 DNA is TGTGCCAGCAGTTACTCCAGGGGACATGATCCGTTCTTC.

V and J are TRBV21-1 and TRBJ1-1; TRBD1 is the table's D call, not checked against the DNA. TRBV21-1 is listed as a pseudogene. The CDR3 is 14 amino acids. The CDR3 spells CASTHRFPNTEAFF. The CDR3 nucleotides are TGTGCCAGCACACACAGGTTCCCGAACACTGAAGCTTTCTTT.

V is TRBV5-6 and J is TRBJ2-4; D tentatively reads TRBD1 or TRBD2 (5 bases each). This CDR3 spans 13 amino acids. Trimming took off 0 bases at V and 6 bases at J, with 7 bases between the two ends. CDR1 and CDR2 (germline): SGHDT, YYEEEE. This CDR3 reads CASSLGDLNIQYF. CDR3 nucleotide sequence: TGTGCCAGCAGCTTGGGGGACCTAAACATTCAGTACTTC.

The rearrangement links TRBV9 to TRBJ2-6; D ambiguous. With 1 base removed from V and 3 bases from J, the gap between germline ends came to 5 bases. Per the germline V gene, CDR1 is SGDLS and CDR2 is YYNGEE. This CDR3 spans 14 amino acids. CDR3 DNA sequence: TGTGCCAGCAGCGTATTGGGTGGGGCCAACGTCCTGACTTTC. Its protein is CASSVLGGANVLTF.

The rearrangement links TRBV4-1 to TRBJ1-2; 8 bases match TRBD1. Losses at the gene ends were 3 bases for V and 4 bases for J; bases not matched to a gene: 10. CDR1 is MGHRA, CDR2 YSYEKL, per germline. This CDR3 contains 16 residues. In DNA, the CDR3 is TGCGCCAGCAGCCATTCTAGGACAGGGCAGGCCTATGGCTACACCTTC. Residues: CASSHSRTGQAYGYTF.

This chain connects TRBV12-5 to TRBJ1-1; the D gene is possibly TRBD1 (5 bases). Trimming cost V 6 bases and J 1 base, with 30 bases left between them. The CDR3 covers 20 residues. CDR1 and CDR2 (germline): LGHNT, FRNRAP. In DNA, the CDR3 is TGTGCTAGTGGCCTAATTGTACATGGGGCTACGAACAACAAGAACACTGAAGCTTTCTTT. This codes for CASGLIVHGATNNKNTEAFF. Complete variable domain (other parts from reference TRBV12-5 and TRBJ1-1): DARVTQTPRHKVTEMGQEVTMRCQPILGHNTVFWYRQTMMQGLELLAYFRNRAPLDDSGMPKDRFSAEMPDATLATLKIQPSEPRDSAVYFCASGLIVHGATNNKNTEAFFGQGTRLTVV.

The chain is built from TRBV11-2 and TRBJ1-3; 10 positions match TRBD1. From germline, CDR1 is SGHAT and CDR2 FQNNGV. CDR3 length: 18 residues. V lost 4 bases and J lost 3; bases outside the gene matches: 12. CDR3: CASSSPRGQGTHGNTIYF. CDR3 DNA: TGTGCCAGCAGCTCACCCCGGGGACAGGGGACACATGGAAACACCATATATTTT.

This chain uses TRBV6-1 with TRBJ2-7; 10 nucleotides line up with TRBD1. There are 14 residues in the CDR3. V shed 10 bases, J shed 7 bases, and the junction held 13 bases outside the gene matches. Germline CDR1 is MNHNS and CDR2 is SASEGT. In nucleotides, the CDR3 is TGTGCCATCAACCCCGGGACAGGGGTGGAGGAGCAGTACTTC. Its protein is CAINPGTGVEEQYF.

The chain has TRBV6-5 and TRBJ1-1, with a tentative D call TRBD1 (6 bases). The CDR3 length is 16 residues. V lost 0 bases and J lost 3, with 14 bases in between. From germline, CDR1 is MNHEY and CDR2 SVGAGI. CDR3 in amino acids: CASSYSSQGPYTEAFF. In DNA form, the CDR3 reads TGTGCCAGCAGTTACTCGTCCCAGGGGCCTTACACTGAAGCTTTCTTT.

V gene TRBV6-5 combines with J gene TRBJ2-7; 13 positions match TRBD2. CDR1 and CDR2 from the germline V gene are MNHEY and SVGAGI. CDR3 size: 13 residues. Trimming at V came to 5 bases and at J to 6 bases, leaving 1 base not matched to a gene. The CDR3, as DNA: TGTGCCAGCAGTCGGACTAGCGGGGGCGAGCAGTACTTC. Translated: CASSRTSGGEQYF.

This chain joins TRBV2 and TRBJ1-2; the D gene is possibly TRBD1 (5 bases). Per germline, CDR1 SNHLY and CDR2 FYNNEI. This CDR3 contains 15 residues. The germline V and J ends were trimmed by 5 bases and 8 bases, with 21 bases remaining between them. The CDR3 region has the DNA TGTGCCAGCAGTCTCCACTCGACAGCACCCTCGGGCTACACCTTC. Its protein is CASSLHSTAPSGYTF. Full variable domain (outside the CDR3, taken from reference TRBV2 and TRBJ1-2): EPEVTQTPSHQVTQMGQEVILRCVPISNHLYFYWYRQILGQKVEFLVSFYNNEISEKSEIFDDQFSVERPDGSNFTLKIRSTKLEDSAMYFCASSLHSTAPSGYTFGSGTRLTVV.

The genes are TRBV11-2 and TRBJ2-1, with D tentatively TRBD1 or TRBD2 (5 bases each). Trimming took off 0 bases at V and 7 bases at J, with 10 bases between the two ends. The V gene's germline CDR1 is SGHAT and CDR2 FQNNGV. The CDR3 contains 14 residues. CDR3 amino acids: CASSLDRGPNEQFF. The CDR3 DNA follows: TGTGCCAGCAGCTTAGATCGGGGACCGAATGAGCAGTTCTTC.

The rearrangement uses TRBV7-8 and TRBJ1-2, with 11 bases that match TRBD1. Per the germline V gene, CDR1 is SGHVS and CDR2 is FQNEAQ. The CDR3 loop spans 16 amino acids. V shed 0 bases, J shed 5 bases, and the junction held 5 bases outside the gene matches. CDR3 residues: CASSLAQDRGLYGYTF. Written as DNA, the CDR3 is TGTGCCAGCAGCTTAGCTCAGGACAGGGGGCTATATGGCTACACCTTC.

The V gene is TRBV18, the J gene TRBJ1-2; D is unclear. The CDR3 has 12 amino acids. From germline, CDR1 is KGHSH and CDR2 LQKENI. The V gene lost 2 bases and the J gene lost 8 bases, with 9 bases spanning the gap. CDR3 in DNA: TGTGCCAGCTCACCAGAGGGAGTAGGCTACACCTTC. Amino acids: CASSPEGVGYTF.

The gene calls are TRBV9 and TRBJ2-3, with no clear D. This CDR3 is 12 amino acids long. Germline-derived CDR1 and CDR2 are SGDLS and YYNGEE. Trimming pared 0 bases from V and 5 bases from J, leaving 4 bases between. In nucleotides, the CDR3 is TGTGCCAGCAGCGTAGCTCAAGATACGCAGTATTTT. Encoded protein: CASSVAQDTQYF.

A single count supports this clone. The chain recombines TRBV7-8 with TRBJ2-7, with D uncertain. The V end was cut by 3 bases, the J end by 3 bases, with 12 bases between. Germline CDR1 is SGHVS and CDR2 is FQNEAQ. The CDR3 covers 14 residues. Written as DNA, the CDR3 is TGTGCCAGCAGCTTCGCCAAAACCGACTACGAGCAGTACTTC. This gives the protein CASSFAKTDYEQYF.